This is a list of T cell receptor beta chains from one sample in a study of cytomegalovirus exposure and HLA in healthy donors. TCRdb's table, derived via immunoSEQ multiplex PCR, lists solely in-frame clones and lacks some. The data show about 160,000 clones, 60% to 85% seen once. The sequenced sample was PBMCs. The receptors originated from a woman aged 30 to 39 in good health and CMV-seronegative. Each CDR3 is given with its conserved first and last residue. The D gene is left open where the match is weak. Clone size, where shown, is once, few, many, or a class for clones that have expanded.

j_gene | abundance | v_gene | d_gene | CDR3aa | CDR3nt
TRBJ2-4 | . | TRBV7-9 | TRBD2 | CASSAGLAQNIQYF | TGTGCCAGCAGCGCAGGACTAGCCCAAAACATTCAGTACTTC
TRBJ1-3 | . | TRBV19 | . | CASSPPFSGNTIYF | TGTGCCAGTAGTCCCCCCTTCTCTGGAAACACCATATATTTT
TRBJ1-2 | . | TRBV27 | . | CASSSRAYFYGYTF | TGTGCCAGCAGTTCCAGGGCCTATTTTTATGGCTACACCTTC
TRBJ1-2 | . | TRBV19 | . | CASKVTGPMVNYGYTF | TGTGCCAGTAAGGTGACAGGCCCTATGGTGAACTATGGCTACACCTTC
TRBJ2-7 | . | TRBV7-8 | . | CASSLPALGGPSYEQYF | TGTGCCAGCAGCTTACCTGCCCTCGGGGGGCCCTCCTACGAGCAGTACTTC
TRBJ2-2 | . | TRBV25-1 | TRBD1 | CASSESRTGTGELFF | TGTGCCAGCAGTGAATCTCGGACAGGCACCGGGGAGCTGTTTTTT
TRBJ2-3 | . | TRBV15 | . | CATSRDSPADTQYF | TGTGCCACCAGCAGAGATTCCCCCGCAGATACGCAGTATTTT
TRBJ1-5 | . | TRBV30 | TRBD1 | CAWRDRGPSRGSNQPQHF | TGTGCCTGGAGGGACAGGGGGCCGTCGAGGGGGTCAAATCAGCCCCAGCATTTT
TRBJ1-2 | . | TRBV19 | . | CASSPRRGYGYTF | TGTGCCAGTAGCCCACGCCGGGGTTATGGCTACACCTTC
TRBJ1-5 | . | TRBV19 | TRBD1 | CASSKTGANQPQHF | TGTGCCAGTAGTAAAACAGGGGCCAATCAGCCCCAGCATTTT
TRBJ1-4 | . | TRBV5-1 | TRBD1 | CASSWGDRGRNEKLFF | TGCGCCAGCAGCTGGGGGGACAGGGGACGGAATGAAAAACTGTTTTTT
TRBJ1-2 | . | TRBV5-1 | . | CASSLERTEYGYTF | TGCGCCAGCAGCTTGGAACGGACAGAATATGGCTACACCTTC
TRBJ1-1 | medium-sized | TRBV5-1 | TRBD1 | CASSWTGGTEAFF | TGCGCCAGCAGCTGGACAGGGGGGACTGAAGCTTTCTTT
TRBJ2-3 | once | TRBV5-1 | . | CASSLAAGDTQYF | TGCGCCAGCAGCTTGGCGGCGGGGGATACGCAGTATTTT
TRBJ2-5 | . | TRBV5-1 | TRBD2 | CASSEVPSGGGLETQYF | TGCGCCAGCAGCGAAGTTCCTAGCGGGGGTGGTCTAGAGACCCAGTACTTC
TRBJ2-1 | . | TRBV20-1 | . | CSASNGLLNFF | TGCAGTGCTAGTAATGGGCTTCTTAACTTCTTC
TRBJ1-2 | once | TRBV30 | TRBD1 | CAWSTGQGGYGYTF | TGTGCCTGGAGTACGGGACAGGGAGGCTATGGCTACACCTTC
TRBJ2-7 | . | TRBV5-6 | TRBD1 | CASSRSGTGSSEQYF | TGTGCCAGCAGCCGGTCCGGGACAGGGTCAAGCGAGCAGTACTTC
TRBJ1-4 | few | TRBV5-5 | TRBD1 | CASSLAAGQGFEKLFF | TGTGCCAGCAGCTTGGCCGCGGGACAGGGGTTTGAAAAACTGTTTTTT
TRBJ1-2 | few | TRBV15 | . | CATSRDRRGYGYTF | TGTGCCACCAGCAGAGATCGACGGGGCTATGGCTACACCTTC
TRBJ1-1 | . | TRBV29-1 | . | CSVVRDTEAFF | TGCAGCGTTGTCAGGGACACTGAAGCTTTCTTT
TRBJ2-5 | once | TRBV5-1 | . | CASSLPGLMETQYF | TGCGCCAGCAGCTTGCCAGGGTTGATGGAGACCCAGTACTTC
TRBJ2-7 | . | TRBV21-1 | . | CASMLRGEQYF | TGTGCCAGTATGCTAAGGGGTGAGCAGTACTTC
TRBJ1-1 | . | TRBV2 | . | CASRGAGTMNTEAFF | TGTGCCAGCAGGGGGGCCGGGACAATGAACACTGAAGCTTTCTTT
TRBJ2-7 | . | TRBV6-5 | . | CASSPGFRPYEQYF | TGTGCCAGCAGCCCGGGGTTTAGACCCTACGAGCAGTACTTC
TRBJ2-3 | . | TRBV9 | . | CASSVIGVSGDTQYF | TGTGCCAGCAGCGTGATTGGCGTTAGCGGAGATACGCAGTATTTT
TRBJ2-6 | . | TRBV5-1 | . | CASSLTTGTGANVLTF | TGCGCCAGCAGCCTTACAACAGGGACTGGGGCCAACGTCCTGACTTTC
TRBJ1-6 | . | TRBV7-2 | TRBD1 | CASSLLGQGNSPLHF | TGTGCCAGCAGCTTACTGGGACAGGGGAATTCACCCCTCCACTTT
TRBJ2-1 | few | TRBV4-2 | TRBD2 | CASSQDSGGARNEQFF | TGTGCCAGCAGCCAAGATAGCGGGGGGGCCAGGAATGAGCAGTTCTTC
TRBJ1-6 | . | TRBV6-5 | . | CATREGDNANSPLHF | TGTGCCACCCGGGAGGGTGACAATGCTAATTCACCCCTCCACTTT
TRBJ2-7 | . | TRBV19 | TRBD1 | CASGQVDYEQYF | TGTGCCAGTGGACAGGTGGACTACGAGCAGTACTTC
TRBJ2-7 | . | TRBV6-1 | TRBD2 | CASSVTGGLGEQYF | TGTGCCAGCAGCGTTACGGGGGGTTTGGGCGAGCAGTACTTC
TRBJ2-1 | once | TRBV19 | TRBD1 | CATSIDRVRYNEQFF | TGTGCCACCAGCATCGACAGGGTCCGATACAATGAGCAGTTCTTC
TRBJ2-5 | . | TRBV11-2 | . | CASSFVAETQYF | TGTGCCAGCAGCTTCGTAGCGGAGACCCAGTACTTC
TRBJ2-3 | . | TRBV5-1 | TRBD2 | CASSLASGADTQYF | TGCGCCAGCAGCTTGGCTAGCGGGGCAGATACGCAGTATTTT
TRBJ2-1 | . | TRBV28 | TRBD2 | CASSSLAGGGNEQFF | TGTGCCAGCAGTTCCCTAGCGGGGGGAGGCAATGAGCAGTTCTTC